These 28 T cell receptor beta chains share one sample of origin, sequenced in a study of blood T cell repertoires in COVID-19. Sequencing was performed with immunoSEQ multiplex PCR; in TCRdb, only in-frame clones are kept and a portion is missing. The profile covers approximately 300,000 clones, with 70% to 90% appearing a single time and around 9.3% taken by the ten largest. Sequencing input: PBMCs or T cells enriched from blood (not recorded which). Receptor source: a woman younger than 30 who had recovered from COVID-19.

This chain connects TRBV7-6 to TRBJ1-1; D gene ambiguous. Germline CDR1 and CDR2: SGHVS and FNYEAQ. The CDR3 has 15 amino acids. The ends were cut back, 2 bases at V and 3 bases at J, with 13 bases in the middle. The CDR3 DNA follows: TGTGCCAGCAGCTTATGGGAGGGTCGGCACACTGAAGCTTTCTTT. Its translation: CASSLWEGRHTEAFF.

In its sample, this clone is medium-sized. V is TRBV13 and J is TRBJ2-7; 8 nucleotides line up with TRBD1. This CDR3 comprises 15 residues. Unmatched junction bases numbered 5, after V lost 4 bases and J lost 0 bases. Germline CDR1 is PRHDT and CDR2 is FYEKMQ (reference sequence). The CDR3: CASSSGQGISYEQYF. CDR3 DNA: TGTGCCAGCAGCTCCGGACAGGGCATCTCCTACGAGCAGTACTTC.

The chain joins TRBV5-8 to TRBJ2-7, with 9 bases identical to TRBD2. CDR1 and CDR2 from the germline V gene are SGHTS and YDEGEE. The CDR3 consists of 17 residues. V shed 0 bases, J shed 1 base, and the junction held 8 bases outside the gene matches. CDR3 nucleotides: TGTGCCAGCAGCTTGGCGATCACTAGCGGGCTTTCCTACGAGCAGTACTTC. It yields the protein CASSLAITSGLSYEQYF.

This sequence joins TRBV18 and TRBJ2-7; D is possibly TRBD2 (6 bases). V was cut by 2 bases and J by 2 bases, with 13 bases left in between. Germline values: CDR1 KGHSH, CDR2 LQKENI. CDR3 length equals 15 residues. The CDR3 DNA is TGTGCCAGCTCACCAAGGAGGGATCCCGCCTACGAGCAGTACTTC. Translating gives CASSPRRDPAYEQYF.

The V gene is TRBV28, the J gene TRBJ1-5; D not certain. Germline V gives CDR1 MDHEN, CDR2 SYDVKM. The CDR3 has 13 residues. CDR3 sequence (DNA): TGTGTCTCTTCCGGGTATAGCAATCAGCCCCAGCATTTT. This gives the protein CVSSGYSNQPQHF.

The V and J genes are TRBV19 and TRBJ2-1; 9 bases are a match to TRBD1. CDR1 is LNHDA and CDR2 is SQIVND in the germline V gene (reference sequence). The J segment lost 7 bases and the V segment lost 8 bases, leaving 6 bases of the junction unmatched. The CDR3 is made up of 13 amino acids. The DNA for the CDR3 is TGTGCCAGTGCCGGGACAGGGACTAATGAGCAGTTCTTC. It translates to CASAGTGTNEQFF.

This chain links TRBV27 with TRBJ2-7; the match to TRBD2 covers 14 bases. Germline V lookup: CDR1 MNHEY, CDR2 SMNVEV (reference sequence). This CDR3 comprises 17 residues. Unmatched junction bases numbered 12, after V lost 6 bases and J lost 5 bases. CDR3 in DNA: TGTGCCAGCAGCGATAGGACTAGCGGGAGGTTGACTCACGAGCAGTACTTC. Translation: CASSDRTSGRLTHEQYF.

This chain links TRBV6-5 with TRBJ2-7; 7 nucleotides agree with TRBD1. The CDR3 spans 14 residues. The J segment lost 0 bases and the V segment lost 5 bases, leaving 4 bases of the junction unmatched. Germline lookup yields CDR1 MNHEY and CDR2 SVGAGI. CDR3 amino acids: CASSPRGISYEQYF. The CDR3 nucleotides are TGTGCCAGCAGTCCCAGGGGGATCTCCTACGAGCAGTACTTC.

The rearrangement links TRBV12-5 to TRBJ2-1; D is perhaps TRBD2 (5 bases). The CDR3 runs 18 residues. Per the germline V gene, CDR1 is LGHNT and CDR2 is FRNRAP. With 7 bases removed from V and 0 bases from J, the gap between germline ends came to 22 bases. CDR3 protein: CASAPIELSGSSYNEQFF. DNA of the CDR3: TGTGCTAGTGCCCCAATCGAATTATCGGGGAGCTCCTACAATGAGCAGTTCTTC.

The chain employs TRBV13 and TRBJ1-1, with D hard to call. Germline CDR1 reads PRHDT; CDR2 reads FYEKMQ (reference sequence). The CDR3 sequence is 11 residues long. V lost 5 bases and J lost 3, with 4 bases in between. CDR3 sequence reads: CASSPYTEAFF. The CDR3 region has the DNA TGTGCCAGCAGCCCCTACACTGAAGCTTTCTTT.

The gene calls are TRBV30 and TRBJ2-7; TRBD1 matches 7 bases. This CDR3 is 13 amino acids long. In germline, CDR1 is GTSNPN, CDR2 SVGIG (reference sequence). The junction had 4 bases not matched to a gene; V was cut back by 5 bases and J by 0 bases. CDR3 in amino acids: CAWAGTASYEQYF. The CDR3 DNA is TGTGCCTGGGCCGGGACAGCCTCCTACGAGCAGTACTTC. Complete variable domain (other parts from reference TRBV30 and TRBJ2-7): SQTIHQWPATLVQPVGSPLSLECTVEGTSNPNLYWYRQAAGRGLQLLFYSVGIGQISSEVPQNLSASRPQDRQFILSSKKLLLSDSGFYLCAWAGTASYEQYFGPGTRLTVT.

The chain links TRBV5-1 to TRBJ1-2; D is undetermined. Germline V CDR1 and CDR2: SGHRS, YFSETQ. The CDR3 has 16 residues. V lost 2 bases and J lost 6, with 20 bases in between. CDR3: CASSFRTPSPGDGYTF. The CDR3 DNA is TGCGCCAGCAGCTTCAGGACCCCATCTCCCGGGGATGGCTACACCTTC.

The genes are TRBV2 and TRBJ1-2; 10 positions agree with TRBD1. The V and J ends lost 4 bases and 8 bases, in that order; junction bases with no gene match: 4. Germline V gene sequence: CDR1 SNHLY, CDR2 FYNNEI. CDR3 length: 13 amino acids. The CDR3 here is CASSGQGAGGYTF. DNA of the CDR3: TGTGCCAGCAGTGGACAGGGGGCGGGCGGCTACACCTTC.

In this sample, this clone turned up once. The chain couples TRBV13 to TRBJ1-4; 7 bases match TRBD1. Per the germline V gene, CDR1 is PRHDT and CDR2 is FYEKMQ (reference sequence). After removal of 4 bases from V and 7 bases from J, the junction contained 3 bases not matched to a gene. This CDR3 spans 13 amino acids. The CDR3, as DNA: TGTGCCAGCAGCTCGGGACAGCGTGAAAAACTGTTTTTT. This translates into CASSSGQREKLFF.

The gene calls are TRBV5-1 and TRBJ1-1; D might be TRBD1 (6 bases). V lost 4 bases, J lost 5 bases, and 21 bases lay in between. Looked up from germline, CDR1 is SGHRS and CDR2 is YFSETQ. This CDR3 spans 16 amino acids. CDR3 region: CASSRSGGASKTEAFF. For the CDR3, the DNA is TGCGCCAGCAGCCGGAGCGGGGGCGCGTCGAAGACTGAAGCTTTCTTT.

V gene TRBV18 combines with J gene TRBJ2-5; no firm D call. This CDR3 spans 12 amino acids. V lost 4 bases and J lost 1, with 4 bases in between. The V gene's germline CDR1 is KGHSH and CDR2 LQKENI. CDR3 nucleotides: TGTGCCAGCTCACGTCTCCAAGAGACCCAGTACTTC. Translating gives CASSRLQETQYF.

This clone was counted once. The rearrangement uses TRBV7-2 and TRBJ1-1, with TRBD1 matching 7 bases. The CDR3 covers 15 residues. Per germline, CDR1 SGHTA and CDR2 FQGNSA. After removal of 3 bases from V and 2 bases from J, the junction contained 6 bases not matched to a gene. The CDR3: CASSLGDRVNTEAFF. Here the CDR3 DNA reads TGTGCCAGCAGCTTGGGCGACAGGGTTAACACTGAAGCTTTCTTT.

The CDR3 loop reads CASSSGEGRETQYF. The CDR3 DNA sequence: TGTGCCAGCAGCTCGGGTGAGGGCAGAGAGACCCAGTACTTC. The rearrangement joins TRBV5-4 to TRBJ2-5; TRBD2 might be the D (5 bases). This CDR3 has 14 residues. CDR1 SGHNT and CDR2 YYREEE come from the germline V gene (reference sequence). V gave up 3 bases and J gave up 4 bases, with 13 bases separating them. The complete variable domain, with remaining parts taken from reference TRBV5-4 and TRBJ2-5, reads ETGVTQSPTHLIKTRGQQVTLRCSSQSGHNTVSWYQQALGQGPQFIFQYYREEENGRGNFPPRFSGLQFPNYSSELNVNALELDDSALYLCASSSGEGRETQYFGPGTRLLVL.

The rearrangement joins TRBV11-3 to TRBJ2-1; 11 nucleotides match TRBD2. This CDR3 is built from 17 residues. V shed 1 base, J shed 4 bases, and the junction held 6 bases outside the gene matches. Germline CDR1 reads SGHNT; CDR2 reads YENEEA. The CDR3 nucleotides read TGTGCCAGCAGCTTAGGAATAGCGGGAGGGTCGTACAATGAGCAGTTCTTC. This sequence encodes CASSLGIAGGSYNEQFF.

The chain joins TRBV19 to TRBJ1-2, with 7 nucleotides matching TRBD1. The V segment lost 10 bases and the J segment 8 bases; nucleotides outside the gene matches: 19. CDR1 and CDR2 from the germline V gene are LNHDA and SQIVND (reference sequence). The CDR3 totals 15 residues. In nucleotides, the CDR3 is TGTGCCACCACCCGGGAGACAGGGTCGAGGTACGGCTACACCTTC. Protein: CATTRETGSRYGYTF.

As to this clone: The sample carries other DNA sequences with the same CDR3. The chain recombines TRBV27 with TRBJ2-1; the D gene is possibly TRBD2 (5 bases). Germline V gene sequence: CDR1 MNHEY, CDR2 SMNVEV (reference sequence). The V end lost 1 base, the J end lost 8 bases, and 6 bases lay between the germline ends. CDR3 size: 12 residues. The CDR3 protein is CASSLLGDEQFF. The CDR3 DNA sequence: TGTGCCAGCAGTTTATTGGGAGATGAGCAGTTCTTC.

The CDR3 DNA follows: TGTGCCAGCAGCTCCATAACAGGGCTTAATGAGCAGTTCTTC. Amino acids: CASSSITGLNEQFF. V and J are TRBV5-6 and TRBJ2-1, with a tentative D call TRBD1 (6 bases). The germline V gene has CDR1 SGHDT and CDR2 YYEEEE. Trimming took off 3 bases at V and 7 bases at J, with 14 bases between the two ends. This CDR3 spans 14 amino acids.

The rearrangement uses TRBV30 and TRBJ2-5; no reliable D call. The CDR3 spans 11 residues. Trimming cost V 1 base and J 5 bases, with 5 bases left between them. Germline V gene lookup returns CDR1 GTSNPN and CDR2 SVGIG (reference sequence). CDR3 residues: CAWSARETQYF. Here the CDR3 DNA reads TGTGCCTGGAGTGCCCGGGAGACCCAGTACTTC. Full variable domain (missing parts from reference TRBV30 and TRBJ2-5): SQTIHQWPATLVQPVGSPLSLECTVEGTSNPNLYWYRQAAGRGLQLLFYSVGIGQISSEVPQNLSASRPQDRQFILSSKKLLLSDSGFYLCAWSARETQYFGPGTRLLVL.

The chain recombines TRBV30 with TRBJ2-3, with TRBD1 as a possible D gene (5 bases). Trimming shortened V by 4 bases and J by 2 bases, and 16 bases separated the two germline ends. This CDR3 spans 15 amino acids. CDR1 is GTSNPN and CDR2 is SVGIG in the germline V gene (reference sequence). CDR3 sequence: CAWNSIGVYTDTQYF. For the CDR3, the DNA is TGTGCCTGGAATTCGATAGGGGTGTACACAGATACGCAGTATTTT.

The genes are TRBV6-6 and TRBJ2-1, with TRBD2 matching 8 bases. CDR1 and CDR2 from the germline V gene are MNHNY and SVGAGI (reference sequence). The length of the CDR3 is 17 residues. V trimming: 5 bases; J trimming: 5 bases; junction bases outside the gene matches: 14. The CDR3 sequence: CASSPKLRTSLDNEQFF. The CDR3 DNA is TGTGCCAGCAGTCCCAAGCTTCGGACTAGCTTGGACAATGAGCAGTTCTTC.

This chain connects TRBV5-1 to TRBJ2-5, with 11 bases lining up with TRBD2. Germline-derived CDR1 and CDR2 are SGHRS and YFSETQ. This CDR3 comprises 19 residues. V shed 1 base and J 6 bases; nucleotides not matched to a gene: 17. The CDR3 sequence: CASSLLGVAGGLPFKTQYF. The CDR3 bases are TGCGCCAGCAGCTTGCTGGGAGTAGCGGGAGGGCTCCCTTTCAAGACCCAGTACTTC.

This clone was observed a handful of times. The chain couples TRBV2 to TRBJ1-6; D gene uncertain. Germline CDR1 and CDR2: SNHLY and FYNNEI. V lost 5 bases and J lost 7, with 15 bases in between. This CDR3 region has 15 residues. The CDR3 bases are TGTGCCAGCAGTCAGCGGGGAGTGGGCAATTCACCCCTCCACTTT. Protein sequence: CASSQRGVGNSPLHF.

This clone was found a few times. The J gene is TRBJ1-1, the V gene TRBV18; D gene ambiguous. The CDR3 covers 13 residues. The germline gives CDR1 KGHSH, CDR2 LQKENI. The V gene lost 3 bases and the J gene lost 6 bases, with 11 bases spanning the gap. CDR3 sequence: CASSPRRESEAFF. The CDR3 DNA reads TGTGCCAGCTCACCCAGGAGGGAATCTGAAGCTTTCTTT.